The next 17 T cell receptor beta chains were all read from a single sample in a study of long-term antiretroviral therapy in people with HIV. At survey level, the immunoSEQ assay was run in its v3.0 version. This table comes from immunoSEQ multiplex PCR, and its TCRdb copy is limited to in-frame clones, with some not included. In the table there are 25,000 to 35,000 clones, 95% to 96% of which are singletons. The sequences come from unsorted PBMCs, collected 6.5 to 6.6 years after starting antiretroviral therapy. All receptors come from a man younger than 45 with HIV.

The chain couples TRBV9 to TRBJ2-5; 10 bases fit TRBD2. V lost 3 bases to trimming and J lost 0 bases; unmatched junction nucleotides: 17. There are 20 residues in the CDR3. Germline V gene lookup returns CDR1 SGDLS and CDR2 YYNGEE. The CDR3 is CASSATSPSFSGGYQETQYF. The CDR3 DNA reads TGTGCCAGCAGCGCGACCTCCCCTTCATTTAGCGGGGGGTACCAAGAGACCCAGTACTTC.

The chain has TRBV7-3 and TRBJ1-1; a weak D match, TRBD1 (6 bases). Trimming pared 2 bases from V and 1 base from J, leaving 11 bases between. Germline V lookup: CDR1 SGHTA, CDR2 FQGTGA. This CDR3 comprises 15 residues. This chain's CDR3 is CASSLFGGRNTEAFF. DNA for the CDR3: TGTGCCAGCAGCTTATTTGGGGGCCGGAACACTGAAGCTTTCTTT. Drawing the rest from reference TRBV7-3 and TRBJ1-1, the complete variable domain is GAGVSQTPSNKVTEKGKYVELRCDPISGHTALYWYRQSLGQGPEFLIYFQGTGAADDSGLPNDRFFAVRPEGSVSTLKIQRTERGDSAVYLCASSLFGGRNTEAFFGQGTRLTVV.

The CDR3 nucleotides are TGTGCCAGCAGCAAAAGGACTAGCGAACCCTACGAGCAGTACTTC. Translated, it gives CASSKRTSEPYEQYF. The chain combines TRBV7-6 with TRBJ2-7; 9 bases agree with TRBD2. This CDR3 is 15 amino acids long. CDR1 is SGHVS, CDR2 FNYEAQ, per germline. V gave up 5 bases and J gave up 2 bases; unmatched junction bases: 7.

Here the CDR3 DNA reads TGTGCCAGCAGCGTAGGCGCCAGAGGCTCCATGTTCTCAGGGGCGGCAAACAATGAGCAGTTCTTC. Its protein is CASSVGARGSMFSGAANNEQFF. The chain joins TRBV9 to TRBJ2-1, with TRBD1 as a possible D gene (6 bases). This CDR3 contains 22 residues. V was cut by 0 bases and J by 5 bases, with 33 bases left in between. CDR1 and CDR2 from the germline V gene are SGDLS and YYNGEE.

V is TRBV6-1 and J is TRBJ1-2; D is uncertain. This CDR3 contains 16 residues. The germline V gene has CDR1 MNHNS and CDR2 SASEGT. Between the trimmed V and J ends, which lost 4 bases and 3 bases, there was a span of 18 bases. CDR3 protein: CASSGLPPAGDYGYTF. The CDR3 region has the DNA TGTGCCAGCAGTGGCCTACCCCCTGCCGGGGACTATGGCTACACCTTC.

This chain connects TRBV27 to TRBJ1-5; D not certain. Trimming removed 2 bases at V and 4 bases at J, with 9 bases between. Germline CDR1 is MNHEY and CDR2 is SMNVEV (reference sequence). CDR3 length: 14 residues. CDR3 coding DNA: TGTGCCAGCAGTTTAGGCAGCCCAAATCAGCCCCAGCATTTT. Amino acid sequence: CASSLGSPNQPQHF.

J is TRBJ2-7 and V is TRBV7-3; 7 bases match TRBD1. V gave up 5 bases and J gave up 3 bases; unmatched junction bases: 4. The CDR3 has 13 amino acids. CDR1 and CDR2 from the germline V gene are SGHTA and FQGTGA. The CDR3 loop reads CASSANRGYEQYF. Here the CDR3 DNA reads TGTGCCAGCAGCGCGAACAGGGGCTACGAGCAGTACTTC.

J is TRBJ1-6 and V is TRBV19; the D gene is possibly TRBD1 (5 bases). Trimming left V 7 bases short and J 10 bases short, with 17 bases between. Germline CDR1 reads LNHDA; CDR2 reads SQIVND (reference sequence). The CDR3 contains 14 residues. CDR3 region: CASTPGRGLSPLHF. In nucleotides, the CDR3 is TGTGCCAGTACACCGGGACGGGGCCTATCACCCCTCCACTTT.

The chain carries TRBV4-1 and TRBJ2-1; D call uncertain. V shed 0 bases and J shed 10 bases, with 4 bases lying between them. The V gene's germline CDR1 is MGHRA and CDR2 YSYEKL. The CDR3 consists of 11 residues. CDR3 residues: CASSQDREQFF. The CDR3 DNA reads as TGCGCCAGCAGCCAAGACAGGGAGCAGTTCTTC.

CDR3 amino acids: CASSQVDSSSGANVLTF. CDR3 sequence (DNA): TGTGCCAGCAGCCAAGTTGACTCCTCCTCTGGGGCCAACGTCCTGACTTTC. The chain couples TRBV4-2 to TRBJ2-6; D ambiguous. Per the germline V gene, CDR1 is LGHNA and CDR2 is YNFKEQ. The CDR3 runs 17 residues. Deletions cut 1 base from V and 0 bases from J, with 10 bases between.

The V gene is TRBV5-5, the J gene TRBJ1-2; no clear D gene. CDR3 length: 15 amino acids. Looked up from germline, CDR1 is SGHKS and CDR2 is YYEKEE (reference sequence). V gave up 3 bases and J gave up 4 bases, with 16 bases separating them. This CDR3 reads CASSSDTYKGYGYTF. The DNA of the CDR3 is TGTGCCAGCAGCTCTGACACCTACAAAGGCTATGGCTACACCTTC.

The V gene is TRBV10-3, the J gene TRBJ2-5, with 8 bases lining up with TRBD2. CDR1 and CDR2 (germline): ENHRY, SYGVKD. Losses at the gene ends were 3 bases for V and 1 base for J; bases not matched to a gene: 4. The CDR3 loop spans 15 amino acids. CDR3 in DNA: TGTGCCATCAGTGAAACGCGGGAGGTCCAAGAGACCCAGTACTTC. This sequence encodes CAISETREVQETQYF.

CDR3 residues: CASSLELLQETQYF. In DNA, the CDR3 is TGTGCCAGCAGCTTAGAACTCCTACAAGAGACCCAGTACTTC. The rearrangement uses TRBV7-9 and TRBJ2-5; D is unresolved. V was trimmed by 1 base and J by 2 bases, leaving 8 bases between them. CDR1 is SEHNR, CDR2 FQNEAQ, per germline (reference sequence). CDR3 length: 14 residues.

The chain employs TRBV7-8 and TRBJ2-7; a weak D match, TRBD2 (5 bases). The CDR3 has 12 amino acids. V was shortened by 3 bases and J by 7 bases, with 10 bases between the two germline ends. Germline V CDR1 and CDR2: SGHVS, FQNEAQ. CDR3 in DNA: TGTGCCAGCAGCTTTGACCGGGATGAGCAGTACTTC. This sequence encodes CASSFDRDEQYF.

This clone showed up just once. Here the CDR3 DNA reads TGTGCCAGCAGCCTATCCGGGACAAACTATGGCTACACCTTC. Amino acid sequence: CASSLSGTNYGYTF. The gene calls are TRBV27 and TRBJ1-2; D perhaps matches TRBD1 (6 bases). Trimming pared 6 bases from V and 2 bases from J, leaving 13 bases between. The CDR3 is 14 residues long. Germline V gene data show CDR1 as MNHEY and CDR2 as SMNVEV (reference sequence).

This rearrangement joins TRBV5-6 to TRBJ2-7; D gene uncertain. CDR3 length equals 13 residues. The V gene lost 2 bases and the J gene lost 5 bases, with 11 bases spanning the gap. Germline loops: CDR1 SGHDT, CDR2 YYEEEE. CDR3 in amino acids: CASSLLLRNEQYF. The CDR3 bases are TGTGCCAGCAGCTTACTCCTTAGGAACGAGCAGTACTTC.

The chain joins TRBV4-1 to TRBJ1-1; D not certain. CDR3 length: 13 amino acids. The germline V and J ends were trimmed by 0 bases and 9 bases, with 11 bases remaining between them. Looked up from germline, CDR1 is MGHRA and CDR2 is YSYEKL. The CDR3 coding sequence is TGCGCCAGCAGCCAAGAAAGCCGTCGAAAAGCTTTCTTT. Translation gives CASSQESRRKAFF.